This T cell receptor beta chain is drawn from a study of type 1 and type 2 diabetes patients. PCR was run on genomic DNA. Amplification of the beta chain CDR3 used 30 forward and 13 reverse multiplex primers. TCRdb re-called the multiplex PCR reads with MiXCR, one entry per CDR3 protein. The top ten hold 12% to 15% of the sample, which has approximately 260,000 distinct CDR3 sequences, roughly 48% seen once. Material: peripheral blood mononuclear cells (PBMCs). The clonotype was recovered from a man aged 18 to 30 with type 2 diabetes.

The CDR3 sequence: CASSVAGTSGGADIQYF. The CDR3 DNA follows: TGTGCCAGCAGCGTAGCTGGGACTAGCGGGGGGGCGGACATTCAGTACTTC. The rearrangement uses TRBV9 and TRBJ2-4, with 16 bases that match TRBD2. The germline V gene has CDR1 SGDLS and CDR2 YYNGEE. This CDR3 comprises 17 residues. V shed 0 bases, J shed 8 bases, and the junction held 5 bases outside the gene matches. The full variable domain, completed using reference TRBV9 and TRBJ2-4, is DSGVTQTPKHLITATGQRVTLRCSPRSGDLSVYWYQQSLDQGLQFLIQYYNGEERAKGNILERFSAQQFPDLHSELNLSSLELGDSALYFCASSVAGTSGGADIQYFGAGTRLSVL.